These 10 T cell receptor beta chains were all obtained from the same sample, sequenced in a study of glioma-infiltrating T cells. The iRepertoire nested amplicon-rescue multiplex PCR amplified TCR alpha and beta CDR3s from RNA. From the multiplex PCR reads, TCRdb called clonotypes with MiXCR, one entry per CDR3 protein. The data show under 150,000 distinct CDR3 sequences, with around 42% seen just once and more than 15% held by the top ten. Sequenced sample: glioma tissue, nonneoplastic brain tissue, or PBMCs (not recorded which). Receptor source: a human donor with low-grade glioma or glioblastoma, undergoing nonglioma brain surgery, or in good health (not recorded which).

Written as DNA, the CDR3 is TGTGCCAGCAGCCAAGACCGAAATTCACCCCTCCACTTT. Translated, it gives CASSQDRNSPLHF. This sequence joins TRBV4-2 and TRBJ1-6; D gene ambiguous. Germline assignment: CDR1 LGHNA and CDR2 YNFKEQ. V was trimmed by 0 bases and J by 7 bases, leaving 4 bases between them. The CDR3 length is 13 residues.

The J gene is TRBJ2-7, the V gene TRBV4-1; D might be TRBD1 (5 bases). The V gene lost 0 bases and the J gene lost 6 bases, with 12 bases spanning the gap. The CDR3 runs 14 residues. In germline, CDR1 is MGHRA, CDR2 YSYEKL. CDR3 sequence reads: CASSQDPTGGEQYF. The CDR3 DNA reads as TGCGCCAGCAGCCAAGATCCCACAGGCGGCGAGCAGTACTTC.

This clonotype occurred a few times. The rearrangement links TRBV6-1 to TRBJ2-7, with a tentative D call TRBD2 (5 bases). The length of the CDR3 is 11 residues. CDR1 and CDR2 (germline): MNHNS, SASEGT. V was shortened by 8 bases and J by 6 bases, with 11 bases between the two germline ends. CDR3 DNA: TGTGCCAGCGGGAGAATCTTCGAGCAGTACTTC. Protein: CASGRIFEQYF.

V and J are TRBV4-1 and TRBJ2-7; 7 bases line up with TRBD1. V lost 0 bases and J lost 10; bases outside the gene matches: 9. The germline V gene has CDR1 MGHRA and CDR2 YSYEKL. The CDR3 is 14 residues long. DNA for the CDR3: TGCGCCAGCAGCCAAGATAAAACCGGACAGGTTCAGTACTTC. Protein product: CASSQDKTGQVQYF.

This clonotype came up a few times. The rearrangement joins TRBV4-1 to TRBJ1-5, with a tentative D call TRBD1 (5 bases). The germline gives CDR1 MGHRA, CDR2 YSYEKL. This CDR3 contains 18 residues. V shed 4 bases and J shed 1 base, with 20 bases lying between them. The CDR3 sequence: CASSRRGFREESNQPQHF. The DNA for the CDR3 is TGCGCCAGCAGCCGAAGGGGATTTCGTGAAGAGAGCAATCAGCCCCAGCATTTT.

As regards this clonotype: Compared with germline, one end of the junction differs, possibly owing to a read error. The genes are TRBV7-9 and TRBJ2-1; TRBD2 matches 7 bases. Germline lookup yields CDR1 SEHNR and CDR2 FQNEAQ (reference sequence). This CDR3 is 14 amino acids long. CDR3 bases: TGCGCCAGCAGCCCCACGCGGGAGAACAATGAGCAGTTCTTC. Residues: CASSPTRENNEQFF.

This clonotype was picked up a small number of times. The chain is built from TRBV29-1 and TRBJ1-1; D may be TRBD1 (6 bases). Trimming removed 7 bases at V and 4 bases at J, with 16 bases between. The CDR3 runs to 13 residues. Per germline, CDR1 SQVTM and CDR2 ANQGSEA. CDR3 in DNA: TGCAGCGGACACAGGGATCTCTCCACTGAAGCTTTCTTT. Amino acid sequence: CSGHRDLSTEAFF.

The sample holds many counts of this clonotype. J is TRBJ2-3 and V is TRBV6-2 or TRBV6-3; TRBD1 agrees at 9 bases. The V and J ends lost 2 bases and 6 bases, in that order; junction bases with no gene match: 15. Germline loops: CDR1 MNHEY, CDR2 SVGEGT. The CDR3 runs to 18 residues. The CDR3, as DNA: TGTGCCAGCAGTTACCCGAATCGGTGGACAGGGGTTTTGGATACGCAGTATTTT. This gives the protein CASSYPNRWTGVLDTQYF.

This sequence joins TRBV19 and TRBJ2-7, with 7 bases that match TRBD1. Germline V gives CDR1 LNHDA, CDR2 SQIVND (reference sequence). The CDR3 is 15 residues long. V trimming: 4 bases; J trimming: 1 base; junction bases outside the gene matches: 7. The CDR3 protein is CASSTGLDRSYEQYF. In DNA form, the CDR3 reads TGTGCCAGTAGTACGGGATTGGACAGGTCCTACGAGCAGTACTTC. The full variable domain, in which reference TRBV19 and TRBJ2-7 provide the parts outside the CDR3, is DGGITQSPKYLFRKEGQNVTLSCEQNLNHDAMYWYRQDPGQGLRLIYYSQIVNDFQKGDIAEGYSVSREKKESFPLTVTSAQKNPTAFYLCASSTGLDRSYEQYFGPGTRLTVT.

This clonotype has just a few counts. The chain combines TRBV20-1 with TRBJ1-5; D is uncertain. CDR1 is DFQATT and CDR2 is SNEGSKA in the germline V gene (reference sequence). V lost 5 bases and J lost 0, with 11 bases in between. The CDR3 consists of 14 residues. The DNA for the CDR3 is TGCAGTGCTGCCAACAGATATAGCAATCAGCCCCAGCATTTT. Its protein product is CSAANRYSNQPQHF.